These 14 T cell receptor beta chains share one sample of origin, sequenced in a study of shared clonotypes between healthy human individuals. TCRdb's table, derived via immunoSEQ multiplex PCR, lists solely in-frame clones and lacks some. The sample lists some 2 million clones, 95% occurring once. Specimen: naive CD4+ T cells sorted from blood. Regarding subset: CD45RA+ positively selected. The source of these receptors is a man in his late teens or twenties in good health.

The chain has TRBV10-3 and TRBJ1-6; D not certain. The CDR3 extends over 13 amino acids. V lost 7 bases, J lost 7 bases, and 11 bases lay in between. Per the germline V gene, CDR1 is ENHRY and CDR2 is SYGVKD. This chain's CDR3 is CAIKEGINSPLHF. CDR3 bases: TGTGCCATCAAGGAGGGAATCAATTCACCCCTCCACTTT.

A few counts support this clone. The same CDR3 can be traced to other DNA sequences in this sample. The CDR3 protein is CASSFGYGYTF. CDR3 bases: TGTGCCAGCAGTTTCGGGTATGGCTACACCTTC. The rearrangement joins TRBV28 to TRBJ1-2; D call uncertain. Germline V gives CDR1 MDHEN, CDR2 SYDVKM. The CDR3 loop spans 11 amino acids. V lost 3 bases to trimming and J lost 5 bases, with 4 bases between them.

The genes are TRBV5-1 and TRBJ2-7; the D gene is possibly TRBD2 (5 bases). V lost 6 bases and J 1 base, leaving 11 bases between the germline ends. The CDR3 extends over 13 amino acids. The germline V gene encodes CDR1 SGHRS and CDR2 YFSETQ. CDR3 sequence: CASMEEGSYEQYF. The CDR3 nucleotides are TGCGCCAGCATGGAAGAGGGTTCCTACGAGCAGTACTTC.

The rearrangement joins TRBV9 to TRBJ1-2, with D possibly being TRBD1 (6 bases). The CDR3 is 14 amino acids. V was shortened by 3 bases and J by 0 bases, with 9 bases between the two germline ends. Germline CDR1 and CDR2: SGDLS and YYNGEE. The CDR3: CASSEDSTNYGYTF. In DNA form, the CDR3 reads TGTGCCAGCAGCGAGGACAGTACTAACTATGGCTACACCTTC.

The chain joins TRBV6-6 to TRBJ2-7; 7 nucleotides agree with TRBD1. The CDR3 spans 14 residues. CDR1 is MNHNY and CDR2 is SVGAGI in the germline V gene (reference sequence). With 5 bases clipped from V and 2 bases from J, the junction kept 6 bases outside the gene matches. CDR3 bases: TGTGCCAGCAGTCGGACAGGTTTAACCTACGAGCAGTACTTC. It is translated as CASSRTGLTYEQYF.

This chain uses TRBV18 with TRBJ1-1, with 9 bases identical to TRBD1. With V trimmed by 1 base and J by 5 bases, 2 bases remained unmatched. This CDR3 comprises 14 residues. Per germline, CDR1 KGHSH and CDR2 LQKENI. The CDR3 reads CASSPRDRGTEAFF. In DNA, the CDR3 is TGTGCCAGCTCACCACGAGACAGGGGGACTGAAGCTTTCTTT.

J is TRBJ1-1 and V is TRBV28, with 8 bases lining up with TRBD1. The CDR3 is made up of 14 amino acids. With 5 bases clipped from V and 7 bases from J, the junction kept 9 bases outside the gene matches. Germline CDR1 is MDHEN and CDR2 is SYDVKM. CDR3 sequence reads: CASSQNQGAGEAFF. In nucleotides, the CDR3 is TGTGCCAGCAGTCAAAATCAGGGGGCGGGTGAAGCTTTCTTT.

This clone was detected once. The chain has TRBV7-8 and TRBJ2-3, with 7 bases matching TRBD2. After removal of 2 bases from V and 7 bases from J, the junction contained 3 bases not matched to a gene. Germline V lookup: CDR1 SGHVS, CDR2 FQNEAQ. This CDR3 has 13 amino acids. The CDR3 bases are TGTGCCAGCAGCTTACTAGCGGAAAATACGCAGTATTTT. Amino acids: CASSLLAENTQYF.

CDR3 in amino acids: CASRNAGANYGYTF. The CDR3 DNA follows: TGTGCCAGCAGGAACGCCGGGGCTAACTATGGCTACACCTTC. The rearrangement uses TRBV6-6 and TRBJ1-2; D call uncertain. Germline V lookup: CDR1 MNHNY, CDR2 SVGAGI (reference sequence). V lost 6 bases and J 0 bases, leaving 11 bases between the germline ends. The CDR3 contains 14 residues.

Of note for this clone: This CDR3 is also generated by other DNA sequences in the sample. The chain employs TRBV6-5 and TRBJ2-7; tentative D call: TRBD1 (6 bases). Germline CDR1 reads MNHEY; CDR2 reads SVGAGI. The CDR3 covers 12 residues. Trimming pared 5 bases from V and 4 bases from J, leaving 9 bases between. The CDR3 region is CASSPGTYEQYF. CDR3 coding DNA: TGTGCCAGCAGTCCAGGGACATACGAGCAGTACTTC.

This clone was detected a few times. The chain uses TRBV5-4 and TRBJ2-2; D is undetermined. The CDR3 covers 15 residues. V was trimmed by 3 bases and J by 5 bases, leaving 14 bases between them. The germline V gene encodes CDR1 SGHNT and CDR2 YYREEE (reference sequence). CDR3 loop: CASSSRPGPTGELFF. As DNA, the CDR3 is TGTGCCAGCAGCTCCCGTCCCGGCCCAACCGGGGAGCTGTTTTTT.

The chain has TRBV4-1 and TRBJ2-1; perhaps TRBD1 as D (6 bases). V was pared by 1 base and J by 0 bases, with 13 bases between. Germline CDR1 and CDR2: MGHRA and YSYEKL. The CDR3 loop spans 17 amino acids. For the CDR3, the DNA is TGCGCCAGCAGCCAAGTTACCACAGGGAGCTCCTACAATGAGCAGTTCTTC. It codes for CASSQVTTGSSYNEQFF.

This chain links TRBV5-1 with TRBJ2-1; TRBD2 aligns across 12 bases. CDR1 and CDR2 (germline): SGHRS, YFSETQ. This CDR3 is 19 amino acids long. J gave up 1 base and V 0 bases, and 8 bases lay outside the gene matches. In nucleotides, the CDR3 is TGCGCCAGCAGCTTGGAGGTGACTAGCGGGAGTCGATCCTACAATGAGCAGTTCTTC. It is translated as CASSLEVTSGSRSYNEQFF. Complete variable domain (other parts from reference TRBV5-1 and TRBJ2-1): KAGVTQTPRYLIKTRGQQVTLSCSPISGHRSVSWYQQTPGQGLQFLFEYFSETQRNKGNFPGRFSGRQFSNSRSEMNVSTLELGDSALYLCASSLEVTSGSRSYNEQFFGPGTRLTVL.

The chain uses TRBV11-1 and TRBJ1-1; D perhaps matches TRBD1 (5 bases). CDR1 is SGHAT, CDR2 FQDESV, per germline (reference sequence). Trimming cost V 3 bases and J 4 bases, with 9 bases left between them. The CDR3 runs to 13 residues. In DNA form, the CDR3 reads TGTGCCAGCAGCTTGGGGGAGGGCACTGAAGCTTTCTTT. Translated, it gives CASSLGEGTEAFF. Full variable domain (remainder filled in from reference TRBV11-1 and TRBJ1-1): EAEVAQSPRYKITEKSQAVAFWCDPISGHATLYWYRQILGQGPELLVQFQDESVVDDSQLPKDRFSAERLKGVDSTLKIQPAELGDSAMYLCASSLGEGTEAFFGQGTRLTVV.